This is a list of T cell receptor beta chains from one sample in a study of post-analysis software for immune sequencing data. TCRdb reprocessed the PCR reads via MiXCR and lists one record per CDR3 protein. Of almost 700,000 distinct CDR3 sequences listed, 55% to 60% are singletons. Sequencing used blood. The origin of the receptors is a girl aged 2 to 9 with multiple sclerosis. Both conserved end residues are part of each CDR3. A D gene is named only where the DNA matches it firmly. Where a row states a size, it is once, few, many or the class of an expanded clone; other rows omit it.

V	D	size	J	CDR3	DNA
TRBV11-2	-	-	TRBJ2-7	CASSLDGTLTYEQYF	TGTGCCAGCAGCTTAGACGGGACACTGACCTACGAGCAGTACTTC
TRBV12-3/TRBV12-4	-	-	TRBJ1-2	CASSFGQAPYGYTF	TGTGCCAGCAGTTTTGGGCAGGCGCCCTATGGCTACACCTTC
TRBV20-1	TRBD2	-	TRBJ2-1	CSARAVAGGNDNEQFF	TGCAGTGCTAGGGCGGTAGCGGGGGGGAATGACAATGAGCAGTTCTTC
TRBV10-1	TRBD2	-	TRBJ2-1	CASSERGLAGNNEQFF	TGCGCCAGCAGTGAAAGAGGGCTAGCGGGAAATAATGAGCAGTTCTTC
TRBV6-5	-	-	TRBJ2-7	CASSYSTRGDEQYF	TGTGCCAGCAGTTACTCGACCAGGGGTGACGAGCAGTACTTC
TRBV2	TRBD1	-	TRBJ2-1	CASLFTGGRGNEQFF	TGTGCCAGCCTATTCACAGGGGGCAGGGGCAATGAGCAGTTCTTC
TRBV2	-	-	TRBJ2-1	CASTKGGAVDIDEQFF	TGTGCCAGCACCAAAGGGGGGGCAGTAGATATCGATGAGCAGTTCTTC
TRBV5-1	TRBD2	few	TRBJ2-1	CASRNLAGARYNEQFF	TGCGCCAGCAGAAATCTAGCGGGAGCGCGTTACAATGAGCAGTTCTTC
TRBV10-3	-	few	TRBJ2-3	CAITSGIASTDTQYF	TGTGCCATCACCTCAGGAATTGCTAGCACAGATACGCAGTATTTT
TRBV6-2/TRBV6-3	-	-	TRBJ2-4	CASSSTNIQYF	TGTGCCAGCAGTTCTACTAACATTCAGTACTTC
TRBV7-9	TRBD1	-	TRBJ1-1	CASIRTGGRNTEAFF	TGTGCCAGCATCAGGACAGGGGGGCGTAACACTGAAGCTTTCTTT
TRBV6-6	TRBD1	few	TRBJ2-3	CAIAGQGISDTQYF	TGTGCCATCGCCGGACAGGGTATTTCAGATACGCAGTATTTT
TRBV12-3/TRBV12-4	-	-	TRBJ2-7	CASSQLGYEQYF	TGTGCCAGCAGCCAACTAGGCTACGAGCAGTACTTC
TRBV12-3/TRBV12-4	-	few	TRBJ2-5	CASPSLGFQETQYF	TGTGCCAGTCCCAGTCTGGGGTTCCAAGAGACCCAGTACTTC
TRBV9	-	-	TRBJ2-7	CASSLAGSVYEQYF	TGTGCCAGCAGCCTGGCGGGCAGTGTCTACGAGCAGTACTTC
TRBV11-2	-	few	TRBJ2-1	CASSSQDAYNEQFF	TGTGCCAGCAGCTCCCAGGACGCCTACAATGAGCAGTTCTTC
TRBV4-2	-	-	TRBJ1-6	CASSQGRSGTPYLPLHF	TGTGCCAGCAGCCAAGGCCGGTCGGGGACACCATATTTGCCCCTCCACTTT
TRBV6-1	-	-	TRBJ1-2	CASSERTRLLYGYTF	TGTGCCAGCAGTGAAAGGACCAGATTACTCTATGGCTACACCTTC
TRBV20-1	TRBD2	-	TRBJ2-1	CSARVAGGGTYNEQFF	TGCAGTGCTAGGGTAGCGGGGGGGGGAACCTACAATGAGCAGTTCTTC
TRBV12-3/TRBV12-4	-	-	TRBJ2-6	CASSFRRSGANVLTF	TGTGCCAGCAGTTTCAGGAGATCTGGGGCCAACGTCCTGACTTTC
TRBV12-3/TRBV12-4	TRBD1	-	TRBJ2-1	CASSLGWDRAYNEQFF	TGTGCCAGCAGTTTAGGGTGGGACAGAGCCTACAATGAGCAGTTCTTC
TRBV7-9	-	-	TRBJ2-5	CASSPVRSRETQYF	TGTGCCAGCAGCCCCGTTAGGTCTCGGGAGACCCAGTACTTC
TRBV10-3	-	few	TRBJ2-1	CTIKGTSDEQFF	TGTACCATCAAGGGGACCTCGGATGAGCAGTTCTTC
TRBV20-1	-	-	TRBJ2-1	CSARDGGPEEFF	TGCAGTGCTAGAGATGGCGGACCCGAGGAGTTCTTC
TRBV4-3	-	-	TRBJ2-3	CASSQDRGAPTDTQYF	TGCGCCAGCAGCCAAGATAGAGGAGCACCCACAGATACGCAGTATTTT
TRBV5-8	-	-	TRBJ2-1	CASSLRRGPLNEQFF	TGTGCCAGCAGCTTGAGGAGGGGGCCTCTCAATGAGCAGTTCTTC
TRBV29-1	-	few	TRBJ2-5	CNVEGYQETQYF	TGCAACGTTGAAGGCTACCAAGAGACCCAGTACTTC
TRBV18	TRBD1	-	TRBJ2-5	CASSPPTRGKRETQYF	TGTGCCAGCTCACCACCAACCAGGGGGAAGAGAGAGACCCAGTACTTC
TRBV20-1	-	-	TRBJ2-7	CSARDIVGISDEQYF	TGCAGTGCTAGAGATATAGTCGGCATTTCTGACGAGCAGTACTTC
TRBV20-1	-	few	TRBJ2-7	CSARAPWQTYEQYF	TGCAGTGCTAGAGCCCCCTGGCAGACCTACGAGCAGTACTTC
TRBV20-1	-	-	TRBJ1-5	CSASSGLGSNQPQHF	TGCAGTGCTAGCTCGGGACTCGGAAGCAATCAGCCCCAGCATTTT
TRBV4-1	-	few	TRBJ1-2	CASSLGGSRGYTF	TGCGCCAGCAGCCTAGGGGGGTCTCGCGGCTACACCTTC
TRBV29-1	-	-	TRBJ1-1	CSVVGAEAFF	TGCAGCGTTGTGGGGGCTGAAGCTTTCTTT
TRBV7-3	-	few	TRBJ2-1	CASSLVLGLGSYNEQFF	TGTGCCAGCAGCTTAGTCTTGGGGTTGGGGTCCTACAATGAGCAGTTCTTC
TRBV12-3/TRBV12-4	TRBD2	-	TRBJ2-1	CASSHGLAGGNYNEQFF	TGTGCCAGCAGTCACGGACTAGCGGGGGGAAATTACAATGAGCAGTTCTTC